This T cell receptor (beta chain) originates from a study of blood T cell repertoires in COVID-19. The overall study: T cells, B-cell-depleted T cells, or PBMCs supplied cDNA or gDNA.

Using immunoSEQ multiplex PCR, the repertoire was profiled, and TCRdb retains in-frame clones only, with some absent. The sample includes roughly 150,000 clones, 80% to 90% of them seen just once. Patients in Seattle were enrolled during active infection, then followed longitudinally. The clonotype was recovered from an elderly woman with COVID-19, enrolled during active disease. The sequenced material came from peripheral blood.

The CDR3 region has the DNA TGTGCCAGCTCACCACCGTCCACAGGGGGCTACGAGCAGTACTTC. Residues: CASSPPSTGGYEQYF. This sequence joins TRBV18 and TRBJ2-7, with 8 bases lining up with TRBD1. Trimming cost V 0 bases and J 3 bases; bases outside gene matches: 4. This CDR3 spans 15 amino acids. Looked up from germline, CDR1 is KGHSH and CDR2 is LQKENI.